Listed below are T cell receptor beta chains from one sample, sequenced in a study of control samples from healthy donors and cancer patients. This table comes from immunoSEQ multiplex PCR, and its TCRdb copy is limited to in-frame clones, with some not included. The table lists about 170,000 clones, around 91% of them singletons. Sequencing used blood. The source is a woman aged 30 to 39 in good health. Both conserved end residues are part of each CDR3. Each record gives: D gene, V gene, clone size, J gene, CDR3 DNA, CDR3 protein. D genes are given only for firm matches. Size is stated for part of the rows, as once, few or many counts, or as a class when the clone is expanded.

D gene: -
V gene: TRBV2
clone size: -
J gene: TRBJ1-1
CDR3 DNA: TGTGCCAGCAGTTTCCACACTGAAGCTTTCTTT
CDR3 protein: CASSFHTEAFF

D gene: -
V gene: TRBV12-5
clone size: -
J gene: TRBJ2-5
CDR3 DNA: TGTGCTAGTGGTTTGGGACTGGAAGAGACCCAGTACTTC
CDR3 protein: CASGLGLEETQYF

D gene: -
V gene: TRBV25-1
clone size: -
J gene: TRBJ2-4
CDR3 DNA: TGTGCCAGCAGGGGACGCATTCAGTACTTC
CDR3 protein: CASRGRIQYF

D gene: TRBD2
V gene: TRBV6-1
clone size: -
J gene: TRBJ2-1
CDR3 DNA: TGTGCCAGCAGTGAAACGGCCCTAGCGGGAGGTAATGAGCAGTTCTTC
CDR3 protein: CASSETALAGGNEQFF

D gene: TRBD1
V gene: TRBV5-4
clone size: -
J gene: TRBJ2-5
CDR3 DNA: TGTGCCAGCAGCAATCGGGACAGGGGCCCCAAAGAGACCCAGTACTTC
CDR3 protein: CASSNRDRGPKETQYF

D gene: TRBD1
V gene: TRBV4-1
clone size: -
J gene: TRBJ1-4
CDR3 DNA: TGCGCCAGCAGCCAAGGGGACAGGGAGAGGGAAAAACTGTTTTTT
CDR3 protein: CASSQGDREREKLFF

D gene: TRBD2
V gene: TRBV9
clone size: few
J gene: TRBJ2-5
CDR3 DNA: TGTGCCAGCAGCCCCCAGCGGGGGGGCGGGGAGACCCAGTACTTC
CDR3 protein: CASSPQRGGGETQYF

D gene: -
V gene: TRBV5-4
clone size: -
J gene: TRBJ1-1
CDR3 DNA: TGTGCCAGCAGCTTGGTCAGGGGGAACACTGAAGCTTTCTTT
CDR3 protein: CASSLVRGNTEAFF

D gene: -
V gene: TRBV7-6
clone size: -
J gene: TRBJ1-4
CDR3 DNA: TGTGCCAGCAGCTTAGGGCCGACAACTAATGAAAAACTGTTTTTT
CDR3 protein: CASSLGPTTNEKLFF

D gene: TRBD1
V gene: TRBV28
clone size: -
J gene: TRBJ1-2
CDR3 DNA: TGTGCCAGCAGTTTATCGTCAGGGGGCAGGGATGGCTACACCTTC
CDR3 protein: CASSLSSGGRDGYTF

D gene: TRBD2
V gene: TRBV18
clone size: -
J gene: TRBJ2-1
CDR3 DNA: TGTGCCAGCTCACCAGTACTAGCGGGGGATGAGCAGTTCTTC
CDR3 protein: CASSPVLAGDEQFF

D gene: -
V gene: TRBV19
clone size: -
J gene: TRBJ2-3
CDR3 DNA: TGTGCCAGTAGTATGCCGGCTAGCACAGATACGCAGTATTTT
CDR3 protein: CASSMPASTDTQYF

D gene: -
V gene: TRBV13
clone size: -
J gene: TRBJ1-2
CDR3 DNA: TGTGCCAGCAGCTTACGGGGGTTCGAATATGGCTACACCTTC
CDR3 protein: CASSLRGFEYGYTF

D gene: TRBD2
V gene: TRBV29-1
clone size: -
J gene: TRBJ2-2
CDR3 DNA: TGCAGCGTTGGGACTAGCAGCGCCGGGGAGCTGTTTTTT
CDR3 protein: CSVGTSSAGELFF

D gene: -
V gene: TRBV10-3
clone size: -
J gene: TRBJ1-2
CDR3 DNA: TGTGCCATCAGTGGCACGACAGACCTCTATGGCTACACCTTC
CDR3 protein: CAISGTTDLYGYTF

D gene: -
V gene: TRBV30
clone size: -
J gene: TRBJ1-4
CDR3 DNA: TGTGCCTGGAGTGTGGGGCGCGGTGAAAAACTGTTTTTT
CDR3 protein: CAWSVGRGEKLFF

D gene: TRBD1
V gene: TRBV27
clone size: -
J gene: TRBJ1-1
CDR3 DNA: TGTGCCAGCAGTGGACAGGGGGCTGAAGCTTTCTTT
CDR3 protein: CASSGQGAEAFF

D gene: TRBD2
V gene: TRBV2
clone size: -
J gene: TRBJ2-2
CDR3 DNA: TGTGCCAGCGGGGCTAGCGGGGGGGCCACCGGGGAGCTGTTTTTT
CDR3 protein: CASGASGGATGELFF

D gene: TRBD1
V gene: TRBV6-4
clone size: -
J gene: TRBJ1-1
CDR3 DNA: TGTGCCAGCATTTTTGACAGGGAGGGCACTGAAGCTTTCTTT
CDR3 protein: CASIFDREGTEAFF